This T cell receptor (beta chain) came from a study of control samples from healthy donors and cancer patients. The CDR3 extends over 13 amino acids. Germline values: CDR1 SEHNR, CDR2 FQNEAQ (reference sequence). Trimming shortened V by 4 bases and J by 4 bases, and 11 bases separated the two germline ends. Sequencing used immunoSEQ multiplex PCR; TCRdb keeps in-frame clones, though not all of them. The table records just over 150,000 clones, about 94% of them present only once. Source material: blood. The source is a woman between 40 and 55 years old in good health. The chain links TRBV7-9 to TRBJ2-7, with D perhaps TRBD2 (5 bases). The chain's CDR3 is CASSSGTPYEQYF. For the CDR3, the DNA is TGTGCCAGCAGCTCGGGAACCCCTTACGAGCAGTACTTC.